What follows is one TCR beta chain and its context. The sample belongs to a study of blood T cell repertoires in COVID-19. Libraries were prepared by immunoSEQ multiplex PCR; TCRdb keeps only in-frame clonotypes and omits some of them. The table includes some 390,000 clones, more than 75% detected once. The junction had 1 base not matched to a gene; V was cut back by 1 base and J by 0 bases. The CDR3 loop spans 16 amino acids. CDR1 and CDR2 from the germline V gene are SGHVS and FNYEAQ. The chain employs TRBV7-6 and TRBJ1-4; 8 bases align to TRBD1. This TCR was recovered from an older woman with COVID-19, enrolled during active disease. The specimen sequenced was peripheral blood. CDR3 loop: CASSLVQGATNEKLFF. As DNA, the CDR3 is TGTGCCAGCAGCTTAGTACAGGGGGCAACTAATGAAAAACTGTTTTTT.